This T cell receptor (beta chain) was recorded in a study of blood T cells in healthy people across ages. The V gene lost 6 bases and the J gene lost 8 bases, with 13 bases spanning the gap. The CDR3 loop spans 13 amino acids. The V gene's germline CDR1 is MNHEY and CDR2 SVGAGI. The second PCR ran roughly 7 to 12 cycles with a sample-barcoded 5' primer and J-beta primers. One entry per CDR3 protein results from TCRdb running MiXCR on the 5' RACE reads. The sample lists about 1.1 million distinct CDR3 sequences, approximately 38% occurring once. Only a few counts were recorded for this clonotype. The sequencing input was blood. The genes are TRBV6-5 and TRBJ1-4; D gene unclear. The TCR sequence derives from a man between 18 and 35 years old in good health. CDR3 nucleotide sequence: TGTGCCAGCAGACCTCGAAGAGACGAAAAACTGTTTTTT. Its protein product is CASRPRRDEKLFF.